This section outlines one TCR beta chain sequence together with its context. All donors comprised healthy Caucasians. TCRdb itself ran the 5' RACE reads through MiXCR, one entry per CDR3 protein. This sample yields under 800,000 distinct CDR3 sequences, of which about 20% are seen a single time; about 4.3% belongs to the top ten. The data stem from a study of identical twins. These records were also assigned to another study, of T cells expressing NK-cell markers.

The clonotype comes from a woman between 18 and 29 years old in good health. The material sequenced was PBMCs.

CDR3 residues: CSAPPAGGSGELFF. The CDR3 nucleotides are TGCAGTGCCCCCCCAGCGGGAGGGTCCGGGGAGCTGTTTTTT. V gene TRBV20-1 combines with J gene TRBJ2-2; the match to TRBD2 covers 10 bases. The CDR3 contains 14 residues. V shed 6 bases, J shed 6 bases, and the junction held 7 bases outside the gene matches. Germline V gene data show CDR1 as DFQATT and CDR2 as SNEGSKA (reference sequence).